This paragraph covers one TCR beta chain sequence. The antigen is unknown. This record belongs to a study of OX40 agonist ivuxolimab in advanced cancers. Sequenced by immunoSEQ multiplex PCR; TCRdb stores in-frame clones only, minus some. The table includes just under 80,000 clones, 89% detected once. The study, taken as a whole, reports: The antigens recognized by the expanded peripheral T cells, that is their antigen specificity, were not determined.

CDR3 size: 17 residues. The junction had 9 bases not matched to a gene; V was cut back by 1 base and J by 4 bases. Germline V gives CDR1 SGHNT, CDR2 YENEEA. Material: CD4+ or CD8+ T cells sorted from blood, obtained in a trial of the OX40 agonist ivuxolimab. The source of this sequence is an adult with an advanced solid tumor such as melanoma, head and neck, liver or kidney cancer. V usage is TRBV11-3 and J usage is TRBJ2-7; TRBD2 agrees at 11 bases. The CDR3 reads CASSLAQWGLAVYEQYF. The DNA for the CDR3 is TGTGCCAGCAGCTTAGCGCAATGGGGACTAGCGGTTTACGAGCAGTACTTC. Using reference TRBV11-3 and TRBJ2-7 for the parts outside the CDR3, the full variable domain is EAGVVQSPRYKIIEKKQPVAFWCNPISGHNTLYWYLQNLGQGPELLIRYENEEAVDDSQLPKDRFSAERLKGVDSTLKIQPAELGDSAVYLCASSLAQWGLAVYEQYFGPGTRLTVT.